The clone carrying this T cell receptor beta chain was counted many times. The target antigen is unknown. This specimen comes from a study of blood T cells in healthy people across ages. Study results and caveats: As naive T cell percentage varied, TCR beta diversity correlated strongly with it. Roughly linear declines in TCR beta diversity per million T cells occurred with age.

In terms of origin and age, donors were healthy Caucasian individuals from Russia aged about 6 to 90. Trimming took 10 bases from V and 0 from J, leaving 15 bases between them. The CDR3 has 14 amino acids. Germline CDR1 and CDR2: ENHRY and SYGVKD. Primed by a sample-barcoded 5' primer and a J-beta primer mix, a second PCR proceeded for about 7 to 12 cycles. A single record per CDR3 protein comes from TCRdb applying MiXCR to the 5' RACE reads. The sample holds about 1.6 million distinct CDR3 sequences, almost 35% seen once. The sample consisted of blood. The V gene is TRBV10-3, the J gene TRBJ1-2; D unresolved. The receptor was derived from a woman in her twenties or thirties in good health. The CDR3 here is CATNPRGANYGYTF. The CDR3 DNA follows: TGTGCCACCAATCCACGGGGAGCTAACTATGGCTACACCTTC.